The 28 T cell receptor beta chains in this list originate from one sample, sequenced in a study of cytomegalovirus exposure and HLA in healthy donors. The PCR used 60 Vbeta and 13 Jbeta primers. Repertoires were generated with immunoSEQ multiplex PCR, while TCRdb's copy carries only in-frame clones and drops some. Found here are about 55,000 clones, 65% to 85% of them singletons; the top ten hold over 2.5%. The sequencing sample was made of PBMCs. These TCRs come from a female donor in good health and CMV-seronegative.

The rearrangement joins TRBV11-2 to TRBJ2-7; 8 nucleotides match TRBD1. CDR3 size: 19 residues. Looked up from germline, CDR1 is SGHAT and CDR2 is FQNNGV. V shed 3 bases and J 0 bases; nucleotides not matched to a gene: 16. The CDR3 sequence: CASSLQIGGLRGHSYEQYF. In DNA form, the CDR3 reads TGTGCCAGCAGCTTGCAAATAGGGGGCCTCAGGGGGCACTCCTACGAGCAGTACTTC.

CDR3: CASTPGRASYEQYF. CDR3 DNA sequence: TGTGCCAGCACCCCAGGCAGGGCCTCCTACGAGCAGTACTTC. The chain combines TRBV2 with TRBJ2-5, with a tentative D call TRBD1 (5 bases). The closer fit of TRBJ2-7 to the DNA end suggests the J call may be wrong. Germline values: CDR1 SNHLY, CDR2 FYNNEI. The CDR3 consists of 14 residues.

This chain joins TRBV6-6 and TRBJ1-5, with D possibly being TRBD1 (6 bases). V shed 2 bases and J shed 7 bases, with 9 bases lying between them. The CDR3 is 13 amino acids. Germline values: CDR1 MNHNY, CDR2 SVGAGI (reference sequence). CDR3 residues: CASSYIQGQPQHF. The CDR3 DNA reads TGTGCCAGCAGTTACATACAGGGACAGCCCCAGCATTTT.

This chain uses TRBV6-5 with TRBJ2-1; the D gene is possibly TRBD1 (6 bases). Trimming shortened V by 2 bases and J by 2 bases, and 7 bases separated the two germline ends. This CDR3 contains 14 residues. Looked up from germline, CDR1 is MNHEY and CDR2 is SVGAGI. The CDR3 nucleotides are TGTGCCAGCAGTTACGGGACAACCTACAATGAGCAGTTCTTC. Translated, it gives CASSYGTTYNEQFF.

The genes are TRBV6-5 and TRBJ2-7, with 9 bases fitting TRBD2. There are 16 residues in the CDR3. Trimming at V came to 2 bases and at J to 4 bases, leaving 9 bases not matched to a gene. Germline V CDR1 and CDR2: MNHEY, SVGAGI. CDR3 amino acids: CASSYASGGGAYEQYF. CDR3 in DNA: TGTGCCAGCAGTTACGCCTCTGGCGGGGGGGCGTACGAGCAGTACTTC.

This clone appeared a few times. V is TRBV2 and J is TRBJ2-3; 8 nucleotides line up with TRBD2. From germline, CDR1 is SNHLY and CDR2 FYNNEI. This CDR3 has 13 residues. J lost 0 bases, V lost 9 bases, and 2 bases had no gene match. The CDR3 region is CASSGISTDTQYF. The CDR3 DNA follows: TGTGCCAGTAGCGGGATTAGCACAGATACGCAGTATTTT.

This clone was detected only a few times. The V gene is TRBV28, the J gene TRBJ2-3, with 8 bases aligning to TRBD1. Looked up from germline, CDR1 is MDHEN and CDR2 is SYDVKM. The CDR3 is 15 amino acids. With V trimmed by 6 bases and J by 10 bases, 15 bases remained unmatched. The CDR3: CASSYLVWQGAAQYF. CDR3 DNA: TGTGCCAGCAGCTACCTGGTTTGGCAGGGGGCCGCGCAGTATTTT.

This rearrangement joins TRBV19 to TRBJ2-4; a weak D match, TRBD2 (6 bases). Germline CDR1 is LNHDA and CDR2 is SQIVND (reference sequence). The ends were cut back, 5 bases at V and 0 bases at J, with 23 bases in the middle. CDR3 size: 19 residues. As DNA, the CDR3 is TGTGCCAGTAGTGCTCCTCTAGGGAGGAAAACTCTAGCCAAAAACATTCAGTACTTC. It yields the protein CASSAPLGRKTLAKNIQYF.

V and J are TRBV7-9 and TRBJ1-1, with 7 bases lining up with TRBD1. The germline gives CDR1 SEHNR, CDR2 FQNEAQ (reference sequence). J lost 5 bases, V lost 1 base, and 13 bases had no gene match. The CDR3 totals 17 residues. The CDR3 region is CASSLGGGANIKTEAFF. CDR3 in DNA: TGTGCCAGCAGCTTAGGAGGGGGCGCGAACATTAAAACTGAAGCTTTCTTT.

In this sample, this clone turned up a few times. V and J are TRBV7-2 and TRBJ2-7; 8 bases line up with TRBD2. The CDR3 extends over 15 amino acids. Per the germline V gene, CDR1 is SGHTA and CDR2 is FQGNSA. The trim removed 6 bases at V and 3 bases at J, leaving 10 bases unmatched. CDR3 in amino acids: CASRPPSGPVYEQYF. The CDR3 DNA follows: TGTGCCAGCAGACCCCCTAGCGGGCCCGTCTACGAGCAGTACTTC. The full variable domain, rest sourced from reference TRBV7-2 and TRBJ2-7, is GAGVSQSPSNKVTEKGKDVELRCDPISGHTALYWYRQSLGQGLEFLIYFQGNSAPDKSGLPSDRFSAERTGGSVSTLTIQRTQQEDSAVYLCASRPPSGPVYEQYFGPGTRLTVT.

This clone has just one count. The chain uses TRBV9 and TRBJ2-7, with TRBD2 identical over 11 bases. The CDR3 runs 16 residues. The trim removed 0 bases at V and 0 bases at J, leaving 2 bases unmatched. Germline CDR1 and CDR2: SGDLS and YYNGEE. CDR3 region: CASSVGLAGGSYEQYF. The CDR3, as DNA: TGTGCCAGCAGCGTAGGTCTAGCGGGGGGCTCCTACGAGCAGTACTTC.

The J gene is TRBJ2-3, the V gene TRBV11-1, with 11 bases matching TRBD2. The CDR3 has 16 amino acids. The germline CDR1 and CDR2 sequences are SGHAT and FQDESV (reference sequence). The junction had 8 bases not matched to a gene; V was cut back by 5 bases and J by 4 bases. CDR3 sequence (DNA): TGTGCCAGCAGCCCCACTAGCGGGAGTTTCCCAGATACGCAGTATTTT. The encoded protein is CASSPTSGSFPDTQYF.

This chain uses TRBV4-3 with TRBJ2-1, with 7 bases identical to TRBD2. V lost 3 bases and J lost 4; bases outside the gene matches: 3. Germline values: CDR1 LGHNA, CDR2 YSLEER. The CDR3 sequence is 14 residues long. The DNA for the CDR3 is TGCGCCAGCAGCCAGGGGGGACTATACAATGAGCAGTTCTTC. It specifies CASSQGGLYNEQFF.

Here the CDR3 reads CASSLKGGAGTEAFF. The CDR3 nucleotides read TGTGCCAGCAGTTTAAAAGGGGGCGCTGGAACTGAAGCTTTCTTT. V and J are TRBV27 and TRBJ1-1, with TRBD1 matching over 7 bases. The CDR3 is 15 amino acids. CDR1 MNHEY and CDR2 SMNVEV come from the germline V gene (reference sequence). The V segment lost 2 bases and the J segment 5 bases; nucleotides outside the gene matches: 8.

The chain couples TRBV7-9 to TRBJ1-6, with 7 positions matching TRBD1. Trimming removed 4 bases from V and 8 bases from J; junction bases left unmatched: 11. The CDR3 length is 16 residues. Germline CDR1 reads SEHNR; CDR2 reads FQNEAQ (reference sequence). Here the CDR3 reads CASSSFSGQGDSPLHF. CDR3 nucleotides: TGTGCCAGCAGCTCCTTCTCGGGGCAGGGGGATTCACCCCTCCACTTT.

The chain joins TRBV5-1 to TRBJ2-3; 10 bases are shared with TRBD2. The J segment lost 0 bases and the V segment lost 4 bases, leaving 11 bases of the junction unmatched. Germline loops: CDR1 SGHRS, CDR2 YFSETQ. The CDR3 is 18 amino acids. In nucleotides, the CDR3 is TGCGCCAGCAGCCCCGGGGAGCGGGGGGGCAAAAGCACAGATACGCAGTATTTT. Its translation is CASSPGERGGKSTDTQYF.

This chain connects TRBV28 to TRBJ1-5; D remains ambiguous. The CDR3 covers 12 residues. The V end was cut by 6 bases, the J end by 4 bases, with 7 bases between. From germline, CDR1 is MDHEN and CDR2 SYDVKM. In nucleotides, the CDR3 is TGTGCCAGCAGCCCTTATAATCAGCCCCAGCATTTT. This encodes CASSPYNQPQHF.

This chain connects TRBV28 to TRBJ2-1; perhaps TRBD1 as D (7 bases). The CDR3 runs 16 residues. CDR1 is MDHEN and CDR2 is SYDVKM in the germline V gene. V was trimmed by 7 bases and J by 10 bases, leaving 26 bases between them. The CDR3 coding sequence is TGTGCCAGCACTCCCGGAGGGGCAGGGGGGTGGTGGGAGCAGTTCTTC. Amino acids: CASTPGGAGGWWEQFF. Full variable domain (missing parts from reference TRBV28 and TRBJ2-1): DVKVTQSSRYLVKRTGEKVFLECVQDMDHENMFWYRQDPGLGLRLIYFSYDVKMKEKGDIPEGYSVSREKKERFSLILESASTNQTSMYLCASTPGGAGGWWEQFFGPGTRLTVL.

The chain couples TRBV4-1 to TRBJ2-5; no clear D. Germline V gene sequence: CDR1 MGHRA, CDR2 YSYEKL. The CDR3 loop spans 13 amino acids. V dropped 0 bases and J dropped 8 bases, with 10 bases sitting between them. The CDR3 nucleotides are TGCGCCAGCAGCCAAGATTCCCGGGTAACCCAGTACTTC. Protein sequence: CASSQDSRVTQYF.

This clone was observed a single time. The rearrangement uses TRBV7-3 and TRBJ2-3; 10 positions agree with TRBD2. The CDR3 contains 16 residues. V lost 5 bases and J lost 0; bases outside the gene matches: 5. Germline-derived CDR1 and CDR2 are SGHTA and FQGTGA. The CDR3 bases are TGTGCCAGCAGCGCCGGGACTAGCGAAAGCACAGATACGCAGTATTTT. It specifies CASSAGTSESTDTQYF.

The chain has TRBV28 and TRBJ2-2, with 8 bases identical to TRBD2. With V trimmed by 3 bases and J by 6 bases, 0 bases remained unmatched. The length of the CDR3 is 13 residues. The V gene's germline CDR1 is MDHEN and CDR2 SYDVKM. CDR3 protein: CASSLTSAGELFF. The CDR3 nucleotides read TGTGCCAGCAGTTTGACTAGCGCCGGGGAGCTGTTTTTT.

The rearrangement uses TRBV28 and TRBJ1-2, with D maybe TRBD1 (5 bases). The CDR3 is 14 residues long. V lost 6 bases to trimming and J lost 2 bases, with 13 bases between them. In germline, CDR1 is MDHEN, CDR2 SYDVKM. The CDR3 DNA reads TGTGCCAGCAGCCTAGGGGCGGGGAACTATGGCTACACCTTC. Translation gives CASSLGAGNYGYTF.

Turning to this clone: A junction end diverges from the germline sequence, so it may reflect a read error. Other DNA sequences in this sample translate to the same CDR3. The chain uses TRBV10-3 and TRBJ2-2; D is possibly TRBD2 (6 bases). The CDR3 runs 11 residues. CDR1 ENHRY and CDR2 SYGVKD come from the germline V gene. The CDR3 coding sequence is TGTGCCACCGGGCGGGACGGGGAGCTGTTCTTT. Residues: CATGRDGELFF.

The V gene is TRBV7-3, the J gene TRBJ2-1; a weak D match, TRBD2 (5 bases). There are 19 residues in the CDR3. The germline gives CDR1 SGHTA, CDR2 FQGTGA. The ends were cut back, 2 bases at V and 2 bases at J, with 22 bases in the middle. CDR3 coding DNA: TGTGCCAGCAGCTTATTCTTTTCTAGAGGGATCGGGGCCTACAATGAGCAGTTCTTC. This encodes CASSLFFSRGIGAYNEQFF. Variable domain in full (rest from reference TRBV7-3 and TRBJ2-1): GAGVSQTPSNKVTEKGKYVELRCDPISGHTALYWYRQSLGQGPEFLIYFQGTGAADDSGLPNDRFFAVRPEGSVSTLKIQRTERGDSAVYLCASSLFFSRGIGAYNEQFFGPGTRLTVL.

This chain connects TRBV7-2 to TRBJ1-5; TRBD1 matches at 9 bases. The CDR3 spans 16 residues. J was trimmed by 0 bases and V by 4 bases; bases with no gene match: 4. The V gene's germline CDR1 is SGHTA and CDR2 FQGNSA. In DNA, the CDR3 is TGTGCCAGCAGCTCGGACAGGGGAAATAGCAATCAGCCCCAGCATTTT. This gives the protein CASSSDRGNSNQPQHF.

The chain couples TRBV4-2 to TRBJ1-6, with unresolved D. Germline CDR1 reads LGHNA; CDR2 reads YNFKEQ. The length of the CDR3 is 14 residues. The V end lost 4 bases, the J end lost 7 bases, and 11 bases lay between the germline ends. The CDR3 DNA follows: TGTGCCAGCAGCCCGGTGCAGAGGAATTCACCCCTCCACTTT. As protein: CASSPVQRNSPLHF.

The V and J genes are TRBV11-2 and TRBJ1-3; 10 nucleotides line up with TRBD1. Trimming took 5 bases from V and 1 from J; bases not matched to a gene: 11. Germline CDR1 is SGHAT and CDR2 is FQNNGV. The length of the CDR3 is 18 residues. The CDR3 is CASSPRPGQGLSGNTIYF. CDR3 sequence (DNA): TGTGCCAGCAGCCCTAGACCGGGACAGGGGTTATCTGGAAACACCATATATTTT.

The chain recombines TRBV4-2 with TRBJ2-1; a possible D gene is TRBD1 (6 bases). Germline-derived CDR1 and CDR2 are LGHNA and YNFKEQ. This CDR3 contains 14 residues. V was pared by 4 bases and J by 0 bases, with 7 bases between. The CDR3 loop is CASSPGDSYNEQFF. As DNA, the CDR3 is TGTGCCAGCAGCCCAGGGGACTCCTACAATGAGCAGTTCTTC.